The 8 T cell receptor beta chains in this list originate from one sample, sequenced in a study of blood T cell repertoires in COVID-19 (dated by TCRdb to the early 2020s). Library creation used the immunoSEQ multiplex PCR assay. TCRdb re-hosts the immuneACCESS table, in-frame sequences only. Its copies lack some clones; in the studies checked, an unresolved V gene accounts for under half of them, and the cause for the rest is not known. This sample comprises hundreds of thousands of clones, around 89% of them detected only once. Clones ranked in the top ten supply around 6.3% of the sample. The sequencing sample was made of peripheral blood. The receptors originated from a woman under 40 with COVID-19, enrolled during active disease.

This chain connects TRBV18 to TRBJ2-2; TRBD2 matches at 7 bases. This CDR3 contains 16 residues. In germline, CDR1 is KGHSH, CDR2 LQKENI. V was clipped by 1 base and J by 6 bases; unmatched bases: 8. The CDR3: CASSPQGTTFPGELFF. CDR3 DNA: TGTGCCAGCTCACCACAGGGGACTACCTTCCCCGGGGAGCTGTTTTTT.

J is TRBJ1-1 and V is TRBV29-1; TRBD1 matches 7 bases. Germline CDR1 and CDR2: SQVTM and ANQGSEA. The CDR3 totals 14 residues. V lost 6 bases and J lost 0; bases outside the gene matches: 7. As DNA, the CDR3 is TGCAGCGTAGGGGGACAGAGGGTGAACACTGAAGCTTTCTTT. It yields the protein CSVGGQRVNTEAFF. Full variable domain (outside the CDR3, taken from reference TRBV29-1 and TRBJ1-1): SAVISQKPSRDICQRGTSLTIQCQVDSQVTMMFWYRQQPGQSLTLIATANQGSEATYESGFVIDKFPISRPNLTFSTLTVSNMSPEDSSIYLCSVGGQRVNTEAFFGQGTRLTVV.

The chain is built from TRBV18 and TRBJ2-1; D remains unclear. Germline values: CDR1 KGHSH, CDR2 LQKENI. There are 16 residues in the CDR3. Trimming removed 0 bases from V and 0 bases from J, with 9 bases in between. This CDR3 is CASSPPRQSSYNEQFF. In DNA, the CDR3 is TGTGCCAGCTCACCACCGAGGCAGAGCTCCTACAATGAGCAGTTCTTC.

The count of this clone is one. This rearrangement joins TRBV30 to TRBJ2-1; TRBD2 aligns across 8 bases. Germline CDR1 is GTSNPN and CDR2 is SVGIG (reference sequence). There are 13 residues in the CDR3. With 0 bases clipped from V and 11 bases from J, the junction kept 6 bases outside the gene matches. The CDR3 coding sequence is TGTGCCTGGAGTGTTAGCGGGATGAGACAGCAGTTCTTC. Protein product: CAWSVSGMRQQFF.

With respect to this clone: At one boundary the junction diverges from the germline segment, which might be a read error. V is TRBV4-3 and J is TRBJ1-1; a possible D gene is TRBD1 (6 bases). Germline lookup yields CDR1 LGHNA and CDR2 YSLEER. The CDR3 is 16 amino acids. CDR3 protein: CASSEEQGPMNTEAFF. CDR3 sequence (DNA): TGCGCCAGCAGCGAAGAACAGGGTCCGATGAACACTGAAGCTTTCTTT.

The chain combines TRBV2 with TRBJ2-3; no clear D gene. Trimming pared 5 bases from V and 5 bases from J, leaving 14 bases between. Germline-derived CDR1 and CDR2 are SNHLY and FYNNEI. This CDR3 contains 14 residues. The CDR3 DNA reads TGTGCCAGCAGTCGTACTCCGAGTCGAGATACGCAGTATTTT. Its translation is CASSRTPSRDTQYF. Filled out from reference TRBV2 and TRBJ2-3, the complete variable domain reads EPEVTQTPSHQVTQMGQEVILRCVPISNHLYFYWYRQILGQKVEFLVSFYNNEISEKSEIFDDQFSVERPDGSNFTLKIRSTKLEDSAMYFCASSRTPSRDTQYFGPGTRLTVL.

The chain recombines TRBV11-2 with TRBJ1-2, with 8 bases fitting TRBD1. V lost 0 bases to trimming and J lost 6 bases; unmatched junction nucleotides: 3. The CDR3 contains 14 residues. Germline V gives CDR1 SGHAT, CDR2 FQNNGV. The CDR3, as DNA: TGTGCCAGCAGCTTAGAAACAGGGGGAAATGGCTACACCTTC. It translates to CASSLETGGNGYTF.

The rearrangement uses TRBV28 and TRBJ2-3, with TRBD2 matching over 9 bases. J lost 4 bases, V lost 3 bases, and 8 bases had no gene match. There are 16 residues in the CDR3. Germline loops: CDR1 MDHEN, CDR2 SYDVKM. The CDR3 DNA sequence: TGTGCCAGCAGTTTCCCTGCGGGAGGGCCCCCAGATACGCAGTATTTT. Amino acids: CASSFPAGGPPDTQYF.